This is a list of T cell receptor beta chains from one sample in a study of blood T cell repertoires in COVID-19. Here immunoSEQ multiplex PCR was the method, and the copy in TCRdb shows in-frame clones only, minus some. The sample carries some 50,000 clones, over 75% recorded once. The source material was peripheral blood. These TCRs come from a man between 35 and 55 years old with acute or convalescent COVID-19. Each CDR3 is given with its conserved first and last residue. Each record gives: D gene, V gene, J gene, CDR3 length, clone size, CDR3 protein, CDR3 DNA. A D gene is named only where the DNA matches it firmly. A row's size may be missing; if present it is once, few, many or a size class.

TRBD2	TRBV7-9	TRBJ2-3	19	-	CASARTSGKTSPGTDTQYF	TGTGCCAGCGCAAGGACTAGCGGGAAGACTTCCCCTGGCACAGATACGCAGTATTTT
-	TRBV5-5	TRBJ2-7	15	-	CASSLNPAGSYEQYF	TGTGCCAGCAGCCTAAATCCGGCGGGCTCCTACGAGCAGTACTTC
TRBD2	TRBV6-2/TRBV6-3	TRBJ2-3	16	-	CASSYSGTSTSPRQYF	TGTGCCAGCAGTTACTCAGGGACTAGCACATCACCACGGCAGTATTTT
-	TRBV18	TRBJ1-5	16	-	CASSPGSGGGNQPQHF	TGTGCCAGCTCACCCGGCAGCGGGGGTGGCAATCAGCCCCAGCATTTT
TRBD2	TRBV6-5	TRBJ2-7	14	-	CASKTVTSDYEQYF	TGTGCCAGCAAGACTGTGACTAGCGATTACGAGCAGTACTTC
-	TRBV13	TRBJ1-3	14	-	CASKGETSGNTIYF	TGTGCCAGCAAGGGGGAGACCTCTGGAAACACCATATATTTT
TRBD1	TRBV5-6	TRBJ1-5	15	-	CASSRQGARGQPQHF	TGTGCCAGCAGCCGACAGGGGGCGCGCGGTCAGCCCCAGCATTTT
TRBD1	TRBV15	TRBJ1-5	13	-	CATAGTGNQPQHF	TGTGCCACCGCCGGGACAGGGAATCAGCCCCAGCATTTT
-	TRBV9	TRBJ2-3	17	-	CASSAGTSAGREDTQYF	TGTGCCAGCAGCGCCGGAACCTCCGCGGGAAGGGAAGATACGCAGTATTTT
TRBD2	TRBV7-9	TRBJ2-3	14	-	CASSSTSGSNTQYF	TGTGCCAGCAGCTCGACTAGCGGGAGTAATACGCAGTATTTT
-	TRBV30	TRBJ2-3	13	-	CAWRGNPTDTQYF	TGTGCCTGGAGGGGCAACCCAACAGATACGCAGTATTTT
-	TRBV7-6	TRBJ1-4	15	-	CATTRRAIGGEKLFF	TGTGCCACCACCCGGAGGGCTATCGGGGGTGAAAAACTGTTTTTT
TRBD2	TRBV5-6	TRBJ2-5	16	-	CASSVGLARTQETQYF	TGTGCCAGCAGCGTAGGACTAGCGCGAACCCAAGAGACCCAGTACTTC
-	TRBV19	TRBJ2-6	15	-	CASSSQGFGANVLTF	TGTGCCAGTAGTAGCCAGGGATTTGGGGCCAACGTCCTGACTTTC
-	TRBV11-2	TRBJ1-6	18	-	CASSLGRGTSSYNSPLHF	TGTGCCAGCAGCTTAGGGCGGGGAACGAGCTCCTATAATTCACCCCTCCACTTT
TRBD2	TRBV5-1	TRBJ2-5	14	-	CASSRTSYVETQYF	TGCGCCAGCAGTCGGACTAGTTATGTGGAGACCCAGTACTTC
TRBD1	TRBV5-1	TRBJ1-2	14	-	CASSSQGAGYGYTF	TGCGCCAGCAGCTCACAGGGGGCAGGCTATGGCTACACCTTC
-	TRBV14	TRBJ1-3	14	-	CASSQRGGGPTIYF	TGTGCCAGCAGCCAAAGAGGGGGGGGACCGACCATATATTTT
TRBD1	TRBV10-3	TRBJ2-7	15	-	CAISESRDRDYEQYF	TGTGCCATCAGTGAGTCTAGGGACAGGGACTACGAGCAGTACTTC
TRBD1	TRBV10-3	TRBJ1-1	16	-	CAIRRTLTGLNTEAFF	TGTGCCATCAGGAGAACCTTGACAGGGCTGAACACTGAAGCTTTCTTT
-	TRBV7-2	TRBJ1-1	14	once	CASSSHRVGTEAFF	TGTGCCAGCAGCTCCCACAGGGTTGGCACTGAAGCTTTCTTT
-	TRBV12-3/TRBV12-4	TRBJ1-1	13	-	CASSLAQGTEAFF	TGTGCCAGCAGTTTAGCACAGGGCACTGAAGCTTTCTTT
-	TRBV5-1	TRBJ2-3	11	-	CASSLKDTQYF	TGCGCCAGCAGTTTAAAAGATACGCAGTATTTT